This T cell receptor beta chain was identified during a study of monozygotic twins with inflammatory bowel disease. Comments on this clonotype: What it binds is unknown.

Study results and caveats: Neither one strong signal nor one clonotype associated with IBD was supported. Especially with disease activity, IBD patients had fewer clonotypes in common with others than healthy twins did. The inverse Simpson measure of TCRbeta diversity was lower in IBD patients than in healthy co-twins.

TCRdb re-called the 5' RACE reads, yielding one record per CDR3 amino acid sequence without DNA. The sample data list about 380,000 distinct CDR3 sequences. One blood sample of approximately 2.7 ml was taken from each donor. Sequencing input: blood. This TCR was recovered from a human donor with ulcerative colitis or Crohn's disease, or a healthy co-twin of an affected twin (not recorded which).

The CDR3 is CSVGAGGSYGYTF. J is TRBJ1-2 and V is TRBV29-1; TCRdb gives TRBD1 as the D gene, but with no DNA this cannot be confirmed. CDR3 length: 13 residues. The germline gives CDR1 SQVTM, CDR2 ANQGSEA.